A single sample is the source of the 21 T cell receptor beta chains below, sequenced in a study of blood T cell repertoires in COVID-19. Only in-frame clones appear in the TCRdb table, and some are missing; sequencing was by immunoSEQ multiplex PCR. The repertoire includes 470,000 or so clones, nearly 90% of them detected once, and under 2.5% sits in the top ten. Sequenced material: PBMCs or T cells enriched from blood (not recorded which). The origin of the receptors is a woman under 30 with acute COVID-19.

The chain combines TRBV10-1 with TRBJ2-1, with TRBD2 matching 8 bases. Per the germline V gene, CDR1 is WNHNN and CDR2 is SYGVQD (reference sequence). With 2 bases clipped from V and 6 bases from J, the junction kept 6 bases outside the gene matches. CDR3 length: 15 residues. The CDR3 spells CASSEPGLGGNEQFF. The CDR3 nucleotides are TGCGCCAGCAGTGAGCCGGGACTAGGGGGCAATGAGCAGTTCTTC.

Turning to this clone: At one boundary the junction diverges from the germline segment, which might be a read error. The rearrangement links TRBV12-3 or TRBV12-4 to TRBJ2-5, with D possibly TRBD1 on 5 matching bases. The CDR3 covers 12 residues. The CDR3: CASSLSGTGTDF. The CDR3, as DNA: TGTGCCAGCAGTTTATCGGGTACAGGCACGGACTTC.

This clone has only a few counts. The J gene is TRBJ1-2, the V gene TRBV6-1; D gene uncertain. Trimming stripped 0 bases from V and 4 bases from J, with 12 bases between. The CDR3 has 15 residues. The V gene's germline CDR1 is MNHNS and CDR2 SASEGT. In DNA form, the CDR3 reads TGTGCCAGCAGTGAAGCGCTGGAGGGATTCTATGGCTACACCTTC. Protein: CASSEALEGFYGYTF.

The chain is built from TRBV28 and TRBJ1-1; possible D gene TRBD1, 5 bases. Germline V lookup: CDR1 MDHEN, CDR2 SYDVKM. The CDR3 contains 16 residues. With 6 bases removed from V and 1 base from J, the gap between germline ends came to 18 bases. Here the CDR3 DNA reads TGTGCCAGCAGCCAAAGCAGACAGATCCCGAACACTGAAGCTTTCTTT. Its protein is CASSQSRQIPNTEAFF. The full variable domain, completed using reference TRBV28 and TRBJ1-1, is DVKVTQSSRYLVKRTGEKVFLECVQDMDHENMFWYRQDPGLGLRLIYFSYDVKMKEKGDIPEGYSVSREKKERFSLILESASTNQTSMYLCASSQSRQIPNTEAFFGQGTRLTVV.

Details on this clone: The junction shows a germline mismatch at one end, possibly a read error. The genes are TRBV3-1 (or the pseudogene TRBV3-2) and TRBJ2-2, with a possible D match to TRBD2 (6 bases). This CDR3 comprises 13 residues. Germline loops: CDR1 LGHDT, CDR2 YNNKEL (reference sequence). The CDR3 nucleotides are TGTGCCAGCAGCCAGCGGGGCACCCGGGAGCTGTTTTTT. Its translation is CASSQRGTRELFF.

This clone was picked up one time. The chain uses TRBV6-4 and TRBJ1-5; 7 bases map to TRBD1. V shed 9 bases and J 1 base; nucleotides not matched to a gene: 6. The germline gives CDR1 MRHNA, CDR2 SNTAGT. This CDR3 is built from 14 residues. In nucleotides, the CDR3 is TGTGCCAGTTCGACAGGGACCAGCAATCAGCCCCAGCATTTT. Protein product: CASSTGTSNQPQHF.

This chain joins TRBV19 and TRBJ2-1; D is unclear. Between the trimmed V and J ends, which lost 2 bases and 7 bases, there was a span of 18 bases. The CDR3 is 16 amino acids. The germline gives CDR1 LNHDA, CDR2 SQIVND (reference sequence). CDR3 sequence (DNA): TGTGCCAGTAGTATAAGCTTCGTCTTCAGAGGAAATGAGCAGTTCTTC. This sequence encodes CASSISFVFRGNEQFF.

The chain carries TRBV10-3 and TRBJ2-7; D is perhaps TRBD2 (6 bases). Trimming removed 2 bases from V and 0 bases from J, with 17 bases in between. There are 17 residues in the CDR3. The germline V gene encodes CDR1 ENHRY and CDR2 SYGVKD. The CDR3 DNA reads TGTGCCATCAGTGAGGGGTCTACGCGGGATAGCTCCTACGAGCAGTACTTC. Translation: CAISEGSTRDSSYEQYF.

The rearrangement uses TRBV18 and TRBJ1-3; D is unresolved. CDR3 length: 16 residues. In germline, CDR1 is KGHSH, CDR2 LQKENI. The V gene lost 1 base and the J gene lost 0 bases, with 10 bases spanning the gap. CDR3 region: CASSPRLVSSGNTIYF. In nucleotides, the CDR3 is TGTGCCAGCTCACCACGTCTCGTTTCCTCTGGAAACACCATATATTTT.

V usage is TRBV24-1 and J usage is TRBJ2-1; D is unclear. Germline loops: CDR1 KGHDR, CDR2 SFDVKD. There are 14 residues in the CDR3. Trimming removed 5 bases from V and 0 bases from J, with 7 bases in between. The CDR3: CATSGASSYNEQFF. DNA of the CDR3: TGTGCCACCAGTGGTGCCAGCTCCTACAATGAGCAGTTCTTC.

This chain links TRBV7-2 with TRBJ1-5, with TRBD1 identical over 8 bases. This CDR3 spans 15 amino acids. V gave up 5 bases and J gave up 7 bases; unmatched junction bases: 10. The germline V gene has CDR1 SGHTA and CDR2 FQGNSA. CDR3 region: CASSQIRTGMQPQHF. CDR3 DNA sequence: TGTGCCAGCAGCCAAATTCGGACAGGGATGCAGCCCCAGCATTTT.

This chain joins TRBV2 and TRBJ1-2, with D unclear. This CDR3 region has 14 residues. Germline CDR1 is SNHLY and CDR2 is FYNNEI. Trimming left V 4 bases short and J 0 bases short, with 9 bases between. In nucleotides, the CDR3 is TGTGCCAGCAGTGGAACAGAGTCTAACTATGGCTACACCTTC. The encoded protein is CASSGTESNYGYTF. Using reference TRBV2 and TRBJ1-2 for the parts outside the CDR3, the full variable domain is EPEVTQTPSHQVTQMGQEVILRCVPISNHLYFYWYRQILGQKVEFLVSFYNNEISEKSEIFDDQFSVERPDGSNFTLKIRSTKLEDSAMYFCASSGTESNYGYTFGSGTRLTVV.

This CDR3 is CASSSGGADEQFF. CDR3 DNA: TGTGCCAGCAGCTCCGGGGGGGCCGATGAGCAGTTCTTC. The chain recombines TRBV11-2 with TRBJ2-1; 8 bases align to TRBD2. The CDR3 is made up of 13 amino acids. Germline V gene lookup returns CDR1 SGHAT and CDR2 FQNNGV. With 4 bases clipped from V and 8 bases from J, the junction kept 4 bases outside the gene matches.

The genes are TRBV18 and TRBJ2-6; D may be TRBD1 (6 bases). The CDR3 sequence is 15 residues long. Trimming shortened V by 3 bases and J by 0 bases, and 6 bases separated the two germline ends. Germline V gene lookup returns CDR1 KGHSH and CDR2 LQKENI. The CDR3 reads CASSPGASGANVLTF. CDR3 nucleotide sequence: TGTGCCAGCTCACCGGGGGCCTCTGGGGCCAACGTCCTGACTTTC.

The CDR3 reads CASSERLAWEETQYF. CDR3 in DNA: TGTGCCAGCAGCGAGAGACTAGCCTGGGAAGAGACCCAGTACTTC. The rearrangement links TRBV9 to TRBJ2-5; 7 bases align to TRBD2. This CDR3 contains 15 residues. Germline trimming cut 3 bases from V and 3 bases from J; bases unmatched to any gene: 8. Per the germline V gene, CDR1 is SGDLS and CDR2 is YYNGEE.

The rearrangement uses TRBV7-2 and TRBJ2-1; unclear D gene. CDR3 length: 12 amino acids. CDR1 SGHTA and CDR2 FQGNSA come from the germline V gene. V was clipped by 4 bases and J by 3 bases, with 4 bases between them. CDR3 in DNA: TGTGCCAGCAGCTCATTCTACAATGAGCAGTTCTTC. Translated, it gives CASSSFYNEQFF.

The V call is TRBV14, the J call TRBJ1-1, with a tentative D call TRBD1 (6 bases). The germline CDR1 and CDR2 sequences are SGHDN and FVKESK. The CDR3 spans 15 residues. Trimming took 0 bases from V and 5 from J, leaving 13 bases between them. CDR3 sequence: CASSQDLGARTEAFF. The DNA for the CDR3 is TGTGCCAGCAGCCAAGATCTGGGGGCGCGGACTGAAGCTTTCTTT.

The rearrangement links TRBV6-5 to TRBJ2-7; TRBD1 agrees at 7 bases. The V gene end was trimmed by 2 bases and the J gene end by 5 bases; junction bases not matched to a gene: 6. The germline CDR1 and CDR2 sequences are MNHEY and SVGAGI. The CDR3 spans 14 residues. This CDR3 reads CASSYAKGAHEQYF. CDR3 coding DNA: TGTGCCAGCAGTTACGCAAAGGGGGCCCACGAGCAGTACTTC.

The CDR3 reads CASSSTGVLAKNIQYF. The CDR3 DNA sequence: TGTGCCAGCAGCTCAACGGGGGTACTAGCCAAAAACATTCAGTACTTC. The rearrangement joins TRBV3-1 (or the pseudogene TRBV3-2) to TRBJ2-4; possibly TRBD2 for D (6 bases). CDR1 and CDR2 (germline): LGHDT, YNNKEL (reference sequence). Trimming removed 5 bases from V and 0 bases from J, with 14 bases in between. CDR3 size: 16 residues.

The J gene is TRBJ2-7, the V gene TRBV28, with a weak D call TRBD2 (5 bases). Trimming cost V 4 bases and J 7 bases, with 17 bases left between them. The CDR3 spans 14 residues. Per germline, CDR1 MDHEN and CDR2 SYDVKM. Written as DNA, the CDR3 is TGTGCCAGCAGTTCCCGGGGAACGTCGGGGGAGCAGTACTTC. Translation: CASSSRGTSGEQYF.

This clone appeared a single time. CDR3 in DNA: TGTGCCAGCAGCCCCCAGGACAGGGTTACTGGGGAGCAGTACTTC. The encoded protein is CASSPQDRVTGEQYF. The rearrangement joins TRBV27 to TRBJ2-7, with 8 positions matching TRBD1. Germline CDR1 and CDR2: MNHEY and SMNVEV (reference sequence). Trimming at V came to 6 bases and at J to 7 bases, leaving 14 bases not matched to a gene. CDR3 length: 15 amino acids.